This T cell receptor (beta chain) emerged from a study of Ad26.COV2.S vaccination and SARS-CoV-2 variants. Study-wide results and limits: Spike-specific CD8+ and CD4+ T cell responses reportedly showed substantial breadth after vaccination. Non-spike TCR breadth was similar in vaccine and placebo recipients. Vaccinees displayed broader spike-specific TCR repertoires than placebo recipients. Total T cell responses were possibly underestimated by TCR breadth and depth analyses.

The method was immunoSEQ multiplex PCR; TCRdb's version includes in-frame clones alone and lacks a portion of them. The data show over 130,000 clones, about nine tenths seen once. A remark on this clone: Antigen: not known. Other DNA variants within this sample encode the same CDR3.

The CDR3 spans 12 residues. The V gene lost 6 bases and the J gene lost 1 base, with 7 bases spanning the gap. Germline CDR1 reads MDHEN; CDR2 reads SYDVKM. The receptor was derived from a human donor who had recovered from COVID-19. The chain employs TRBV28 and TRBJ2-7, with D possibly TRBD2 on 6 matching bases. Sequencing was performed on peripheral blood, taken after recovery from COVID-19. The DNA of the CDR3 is TGTGCCAGCAGCGGGGGTTCCTACGAGCAGTACTTC. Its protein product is CASSGGSYEQYF.